Presented here are 4 T cell receptor beta chains from one specimen sequenced in a study of T cells in Graves' hyperthyroidism and ophthalmopathy. Using RNA transcripts as the source, TCR beta CDR3 regions were amplified. TCR CDR3 regions were first amplified by RT-PCR with HTBI primers. MiXCR was run by TCRdb on the multiplex PCR reads, yielding one entry per CDR3 protein. Of about 400,000 distinct CDR3 sequences listed, around 13% are singletons. Sequences were obtained from blood. These receptors all come from a woman aged 18-29 years with Graves' hyperthyroidism.

The table lists this clonotype with many counts. This rearrangement joins TRBV3-1 to TRBJ1-2, with D maybe TRBD1 (6 bases). This CDR3 contains 16 residues. V was pared by 3 bases and J by 0 bases, with 14 bases between. CDR1 is LGHDT, CDR2 YNNKEL, per germline (reference sequence). CDR3 in amino acids: CASSQGLGGSNYGYTF. The CDR3, as DNA: TGTGCCAGCAGCCAGGGTTTAGGGGGTTCTAACTATGGCTACACCTTC.

This chain uses TRBV4-3 with TRBJ2-1, with unresolved D. The CDR3 is 17 amino acids. Trimming took off 4 bases at V and 0 bases at J, with 16 bases between the two ends. The V gene's germline CDR1 is LGHNA and CDR2 YSLEER. CDR3 amino acids: CASSRYAPSSSYNEQFF. Here the CDR3 DNA reads TGCGCCAGCAGCCGCTATGCTCCATCCAGCTCCTACAATGAGCAGTTCTTC.

The chain has TRBV24-1 and TRBJ2-7, with D tentatively TRBD1 (6 bases). Trimming cost V 9 bases and J 0 bases, with 11 bases left between them. Per the germline V gene, CDR1 is KGHDR and CDR2 is SFDVKD. The CDR3 loop spans 13 amino acids. CDR3: CATEGDVSYEQYF. Here the CDR3 DNA reads TGTGCCACCGAGGGGGACGTCTCCTACGAGCAGTACTTC.

V is TRBV4-1 and J is TRBJ2-3, with a weak D call TRBD2 (5 bases). The CDR3 is 17 residues long. V was pared by 4 bases and J by 5 bases, with 22 bases between. The germline CDR1 and CDR2 sequences are MGHRA and YSYEKL. CDR3 DNA: TGCGCCAGCAGCCCTTCAAACTTCGCGGGCGTGGGAGATACGCAGTATTTT. This codes for CASSPSNFAGVGDTQYF.